This T cell receptor beta chain emerged from a study of shared clonotypes between healthy human individuals. The overall study: There were three CD4 naive, three CD4 memory, two CD8 naive and one CD8 memory plates per donor.

The ends were cut back, 4 bases at V and 2 bases at J, with 14 bases in the middle. CDR1 is MGHRA and CDR2 is YSYEKL in the germline V gene. The CDR3 spans 15 residues. TCRdb's table, derived via immunoSEQ multiplex PCR, lists solely in-frame clones and lacks some. Altogether roughly 590,000 clones are present, roughly 95% being singletons, with the ten largest covering about 0.11%. As concerns this clone: Its matching antigen is unknown.

The study, taken as a whole, reports: The low donor count limited represented genetic and exposure-history diversity. Memory subsets had estimated richness that was generally smaller than that of naive subsets. Deeper or shallower sequencing was expected to change how clonotypes are shared among donors.

CD45RO-negative, CCR7-positively selected cells formed the naive CD8 fraction, excluding terminally differentiated effector memory CD45RA+ cells. The clonotype was recovered from a woman in her twenties or thirties in good health. This sequence joins TRBV4-1 and TRBJ1-2; D gene ambiguous. The sequencing sample was made of naive CD8+ T cells sorted from blood. The DNA for the CDR3 is TGCGCCAGCAGCCTCCACCGCCGGACGAACTATGGCTACACCTTC. This gives the protein CASSLHRRTNYGYTF.